The rows below give T cell receptor beta chains drawn from one sample of a study of cytomegalovirus exposure and HLA in healthy donors. Measured with immunoSEQ multiplex PCR; TCRdb has only the in-frame clones, and not every one. The table lists about 200,000 clones, around 80% of them singletons. The sample consisted of PBMCs. These receptors originate from a man in his fifties or sixties in good health and CMV-seronegative. Both conserved end residues are part of each CDR3.

V gene: TRBV18; J gene: TRBJ2-4; CDR3 protein: CASSPLAGAGNIQYF
V gene: TRBV10-3; J gene: TRBJ1-4; CDR3 protein: CAISDRGPGEKLFF
V gene: TRBV5-3; J gene: TRBJ2-1; CDR3 protein: CARSWTGGEQFF
V gene: TRBV25-1; J gene: TRBJ2-2; CDR3 protein: CASSEKESFTGELFF
V gene: TRBV10-3; J gene: TRBJ2-5; CDR3 protein: CAISDVETQYF
V gene: TRBV27; J gene: TRBJ1-1; CDR3 protein: CASYKGAEAFF
V gene: TRBV28; J gene: TRBJ1-2; CDR3 protein: CASSPQGQANYGYTF
V gene: TRBV30; J gene: TRBJ2-5; CDR3 protein: CAWSVRGETQYF
V gene: TRBV27; J gene: TRBJ1-1; CDR3 protein: CASSRGGGNTEAFF
V gene: TRBV25-1; J gene: TRBJ2-7; CDR3 protein: CASSNEGRPYEQYF
V gene: TRBV5-1; J gene: TRBJ2-7; CDR3 protein: CASSLADRGGAYEQYF
V gene: TRBV6-1; J gene: TRBJ1-1; CDR3 protein: CASTLSGGVNTEAFF
V gene: TRBV25-1; J gene: TRBJ2-5; CDR3 protein: CASSGGRGSETQYF
V gene: TRBV6-1; J gene: TRBJ2-7; CDR3 protein: CASVTGLWEQYF
V gene: TRBV5-1; J gene: TRBJ2-2; CDR3 protein: CASSLAARNTGELFF
V gene: TRBV4-2; J gene: TRBJ2-7; CDR3 protein: CASSQGRTGASYEQYF
V gene: TRBV5-1; J gene: TRBJ1-2; CDR3 protein: CASSPLQGVEGYTF
V gene: TRBV30; J gene: TRBJ1-2; CDR3 protein: CAWRDRPNGYTF